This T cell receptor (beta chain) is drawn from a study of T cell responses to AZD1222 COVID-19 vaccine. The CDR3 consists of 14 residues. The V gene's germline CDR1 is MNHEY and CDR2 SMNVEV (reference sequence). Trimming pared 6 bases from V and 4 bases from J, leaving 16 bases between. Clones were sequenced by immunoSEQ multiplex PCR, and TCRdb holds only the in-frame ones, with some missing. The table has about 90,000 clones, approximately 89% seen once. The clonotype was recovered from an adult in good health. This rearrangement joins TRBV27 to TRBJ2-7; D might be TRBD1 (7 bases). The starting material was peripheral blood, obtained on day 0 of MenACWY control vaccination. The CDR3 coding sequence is TGTGCCAGCAGCCCACGGGCAGGGGGGTACGAGCAGTACTTC. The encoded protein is CASSPRAGGYEQYF.